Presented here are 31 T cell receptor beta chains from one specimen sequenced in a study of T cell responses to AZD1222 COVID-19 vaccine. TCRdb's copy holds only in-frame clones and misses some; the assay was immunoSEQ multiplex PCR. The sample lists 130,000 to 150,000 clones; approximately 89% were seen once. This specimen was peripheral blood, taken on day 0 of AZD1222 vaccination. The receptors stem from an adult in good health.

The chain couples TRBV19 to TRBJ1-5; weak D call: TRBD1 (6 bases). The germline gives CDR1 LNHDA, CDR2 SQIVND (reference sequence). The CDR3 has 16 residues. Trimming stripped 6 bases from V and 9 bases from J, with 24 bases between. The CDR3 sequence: CASSPDRLVPWGPQHF. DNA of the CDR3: TGTGCCAGTAGCCCCGACAGGTTGGTCCCCTGGGGGCCCCAGCATTTT.

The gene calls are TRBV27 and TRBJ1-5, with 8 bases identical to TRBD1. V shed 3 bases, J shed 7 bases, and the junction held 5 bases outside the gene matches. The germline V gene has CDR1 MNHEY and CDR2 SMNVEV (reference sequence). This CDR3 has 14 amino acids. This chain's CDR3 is CASSFAGGRQPQHF. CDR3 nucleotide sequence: TGTGCCAGCAGTTTTGCAGGGGGCAGGCAGCCCCAGCATTTT.

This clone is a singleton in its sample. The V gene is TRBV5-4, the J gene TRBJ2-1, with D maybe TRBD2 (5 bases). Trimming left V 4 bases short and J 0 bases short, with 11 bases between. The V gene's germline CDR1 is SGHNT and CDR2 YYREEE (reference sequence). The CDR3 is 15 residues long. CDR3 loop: CASSPGVSSYNEQFF. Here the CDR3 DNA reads TGTGCCAGCAGCCCCGGGGTTAGCTCCTACAATGAGCAGTTCTTC.

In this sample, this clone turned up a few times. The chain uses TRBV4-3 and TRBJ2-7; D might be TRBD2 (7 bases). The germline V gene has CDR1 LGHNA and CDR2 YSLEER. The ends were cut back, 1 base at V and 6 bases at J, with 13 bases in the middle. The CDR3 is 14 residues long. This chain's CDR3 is CASSQGRGHREQYF. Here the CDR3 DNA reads TGCGCCAGCAGCCAAGGGCGGGGGCATCGCGAGCAGTACTTC.

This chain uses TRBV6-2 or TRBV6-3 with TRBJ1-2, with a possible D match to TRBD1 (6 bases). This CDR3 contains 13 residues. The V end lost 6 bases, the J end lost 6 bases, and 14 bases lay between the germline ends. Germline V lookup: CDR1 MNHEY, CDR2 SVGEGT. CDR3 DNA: TGTGCCAGCAGCCGAACAGGGTTGGATGGCTACACCTTC. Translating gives CASSRTGLDGYTF.

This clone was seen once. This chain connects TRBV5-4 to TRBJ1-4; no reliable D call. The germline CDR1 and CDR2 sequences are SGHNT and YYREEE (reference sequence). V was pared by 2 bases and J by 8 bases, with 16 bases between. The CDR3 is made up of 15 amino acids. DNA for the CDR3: TGTGCCAGCAGCTTTATAGGACTAGCCGAAGAAAAACTGTTTTTT. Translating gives CASSFIGLAEEKLFF.

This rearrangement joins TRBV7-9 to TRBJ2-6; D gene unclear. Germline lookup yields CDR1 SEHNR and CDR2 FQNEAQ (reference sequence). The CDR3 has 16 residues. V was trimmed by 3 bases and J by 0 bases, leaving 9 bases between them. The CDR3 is CASSFISISGANVLTF. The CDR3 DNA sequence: TGTGCCAGCAGCTTCATTAGCATCTCTGGGGCCAACGTCCTGACTTTC. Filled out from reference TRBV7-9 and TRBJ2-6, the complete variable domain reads DTGVSQNPRHKITKRGQNVTFRCDPISEHNRLYWYRQTLGQGPEFLTYFQNEAQLEKSRLLSDRFSAERPKGSFSTLEIQRTEQGDSAMYLCASSFISISGANVLTFGAGSRLTVL.

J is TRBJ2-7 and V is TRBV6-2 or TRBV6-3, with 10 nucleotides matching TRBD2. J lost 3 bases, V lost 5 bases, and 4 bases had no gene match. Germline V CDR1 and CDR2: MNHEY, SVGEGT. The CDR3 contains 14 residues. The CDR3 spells CASSTTSGIYEQYF. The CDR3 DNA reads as TGTGCCAGCAGTACCACTAGCGGGATCTACGAGCAGTACTTC.

The CDR3 DNA sequence: TGTGCCAGCAGGGGGGGTGAGACTGGAAACACCATATATTTT. Protein: CASRGGETGNTIYF. This chain links TRBV28 with TRBJ1-3; tentative D call: TRBD1 (5 bases). The CDR3 loop spans 14 amino acids. V was pared by 6 bases and J by 2 bases, with 11 bases between. Germline V gives CDR1 MDHEN, CDR2 SYDVKM.

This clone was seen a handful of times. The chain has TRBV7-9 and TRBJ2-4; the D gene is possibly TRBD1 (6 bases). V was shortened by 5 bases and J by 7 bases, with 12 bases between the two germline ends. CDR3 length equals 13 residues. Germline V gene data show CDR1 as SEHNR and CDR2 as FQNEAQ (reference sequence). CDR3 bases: TGTGCCAGCAGCCCCACAGGGTCGAACATTCAGTACTTC. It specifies CASSPTGSNIQYF.

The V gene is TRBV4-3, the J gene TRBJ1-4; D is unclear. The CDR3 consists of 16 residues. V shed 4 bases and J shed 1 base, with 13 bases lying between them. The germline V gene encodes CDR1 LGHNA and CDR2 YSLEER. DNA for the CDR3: TGCGCCAGCAGCCTCCAAAGAGGGATAACTAATGAAAAACTGTTTTTT. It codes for CASSLQRGITNEKLFF.

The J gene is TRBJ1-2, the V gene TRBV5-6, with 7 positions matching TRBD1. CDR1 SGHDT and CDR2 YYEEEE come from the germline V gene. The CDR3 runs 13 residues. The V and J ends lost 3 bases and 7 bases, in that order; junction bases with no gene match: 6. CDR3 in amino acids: CASSSQGVGGYTF. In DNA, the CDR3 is TGTGCCAGCAGCTCTCAGGGGGTTGGTGGCTACACCTTC. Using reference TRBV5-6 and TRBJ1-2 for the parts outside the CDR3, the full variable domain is DAGVTQSPTHLIKTRGQQVTLRCSPKSGHDTVSWYQQALGQGPQFIFQYYEEEERQRGNFPDRFSGHQFPNYSSELNVNALLLGDSALYLCASSSQGVGGYTFGSGTRLTVV.

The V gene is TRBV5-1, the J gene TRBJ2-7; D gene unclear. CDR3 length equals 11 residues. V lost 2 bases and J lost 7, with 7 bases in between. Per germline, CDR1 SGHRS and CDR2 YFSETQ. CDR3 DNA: TGCGCCAGCAGCTTCCGCGGAGAGCAGTACTTC. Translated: CASSFRGEQYF.

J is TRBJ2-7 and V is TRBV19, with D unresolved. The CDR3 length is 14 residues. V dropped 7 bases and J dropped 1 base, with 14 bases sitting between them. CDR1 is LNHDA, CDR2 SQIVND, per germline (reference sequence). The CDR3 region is CASKIQADSYEQYF. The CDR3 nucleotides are TGTGCCAGTAAAATCCAGGCGGATTCCTACGAGCAGTACTTC.

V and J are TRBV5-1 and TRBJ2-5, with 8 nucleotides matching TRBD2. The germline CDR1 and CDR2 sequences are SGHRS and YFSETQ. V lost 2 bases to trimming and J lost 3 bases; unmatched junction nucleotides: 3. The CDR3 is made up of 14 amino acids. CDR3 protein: CASSFHGGEETQYF. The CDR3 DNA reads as TGCGCCAGCAGCTTTCACGGGGGGGAAGAGACCCAGTACTTC. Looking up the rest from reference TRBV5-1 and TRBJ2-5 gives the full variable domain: KAGVTQTPRYLIKTRGQQVTLSCSPISGHRSVSWYQQTPGQGLQFLFEYFSETQRNKGNFPGRFSGRQFSNSRSEMNVSTLELGDSALYLCASSFHGGEETQYFGPGTRLLVL.

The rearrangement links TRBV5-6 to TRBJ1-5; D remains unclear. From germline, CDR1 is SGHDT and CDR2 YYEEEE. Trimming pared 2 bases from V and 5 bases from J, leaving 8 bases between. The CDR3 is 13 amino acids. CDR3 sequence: CASSFGGDQPQHF. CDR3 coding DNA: TGTGCCAGCAGCTTTGGAGGCGATCAGCCCCAGCATTTT.

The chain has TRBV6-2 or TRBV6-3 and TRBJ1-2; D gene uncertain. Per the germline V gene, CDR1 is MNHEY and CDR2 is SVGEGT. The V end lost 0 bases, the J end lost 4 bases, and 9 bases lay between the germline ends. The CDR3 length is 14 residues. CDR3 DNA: TGTGCCAGCAGTTACTCCCGACGGAGCTATGGCTACACCTTC. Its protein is CASSYSRRSYGYTF.

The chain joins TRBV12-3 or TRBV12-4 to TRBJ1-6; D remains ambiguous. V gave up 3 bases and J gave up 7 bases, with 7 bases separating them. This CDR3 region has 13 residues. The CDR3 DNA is TGTGCCAGCAGTTTTGGGGAGAATTCACCCCTCCACTTT. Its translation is CASSFGENSPLHF.

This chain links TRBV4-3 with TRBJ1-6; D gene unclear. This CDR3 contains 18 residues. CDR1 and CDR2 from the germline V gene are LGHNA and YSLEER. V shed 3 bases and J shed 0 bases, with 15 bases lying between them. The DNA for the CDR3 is TGCGCCAGCAGCCAGGAATGGAGAGGAGGCTCCTATAATTCACCCCTCCACTTT. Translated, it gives CASSQEWRGGSYNSPLHF.

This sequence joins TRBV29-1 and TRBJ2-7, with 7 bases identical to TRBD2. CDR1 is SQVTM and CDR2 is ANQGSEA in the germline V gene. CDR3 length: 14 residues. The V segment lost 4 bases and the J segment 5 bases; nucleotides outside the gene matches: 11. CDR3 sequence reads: CSVGGGRVENEQYF. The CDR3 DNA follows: TGCAGCGTTGGCGGGGGACGGGTTGAAAACGAGCAGTACTTC.

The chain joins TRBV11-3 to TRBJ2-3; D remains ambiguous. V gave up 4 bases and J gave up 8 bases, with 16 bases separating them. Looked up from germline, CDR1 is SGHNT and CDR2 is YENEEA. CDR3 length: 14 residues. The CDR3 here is CASSSSQWTGTQYF. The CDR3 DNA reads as TGTGCCAGCAGCTCGTCGCAGTGGACCGGTACGCAGTATTTT.

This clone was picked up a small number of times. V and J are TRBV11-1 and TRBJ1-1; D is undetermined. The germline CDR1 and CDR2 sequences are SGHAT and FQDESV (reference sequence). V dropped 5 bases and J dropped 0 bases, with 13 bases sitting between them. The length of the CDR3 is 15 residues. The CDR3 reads CASSDPTLMNTEAFF. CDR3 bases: TGTGCCAGCAGCGACCCGACACTGATGAACACTGAAGCTTTCTTT.

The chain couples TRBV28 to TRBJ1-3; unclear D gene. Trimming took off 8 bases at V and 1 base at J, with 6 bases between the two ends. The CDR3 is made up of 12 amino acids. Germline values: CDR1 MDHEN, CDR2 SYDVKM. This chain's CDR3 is CASGRSGNTIYF. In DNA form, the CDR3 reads TGTGCCAGCGGAAGATCTGGAAACACCATATATTTT.

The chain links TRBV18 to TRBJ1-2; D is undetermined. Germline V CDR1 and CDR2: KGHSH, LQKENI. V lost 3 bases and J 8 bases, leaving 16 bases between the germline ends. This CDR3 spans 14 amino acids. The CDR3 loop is CASSPPSVPGGYTF. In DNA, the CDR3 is TGTGCCAGCTCACCCCCCAGTGTCCCGGGGGGCTACACCTTC. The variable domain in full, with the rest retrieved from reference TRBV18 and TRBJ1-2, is NAGVMQNPRHLVRRRGQEARLRCSPMKGHSHVYWYRQLPEEGLKFMVYLQKENIIDESGMPKERFSAEFPKEGPSILRIQQVVRGDSAAYFCASSPPSVPGGYTFGSGTRLTVV.

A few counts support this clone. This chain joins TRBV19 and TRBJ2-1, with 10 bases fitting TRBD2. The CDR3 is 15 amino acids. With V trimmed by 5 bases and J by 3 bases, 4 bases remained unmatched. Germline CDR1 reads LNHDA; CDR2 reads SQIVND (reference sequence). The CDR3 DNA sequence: TGTGCCAGTAGTGTCGGACTAGCGGTCTACAATGAGCAGTTCTTC. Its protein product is CASSVGLAVYNEQFF. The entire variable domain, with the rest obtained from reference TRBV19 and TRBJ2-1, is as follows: DGGITQSPKYLFRKEGQNVTLSCEQNLNHDAMYWYRQDPGQGLRLIYYSQIVNDFQKGDIAEGYSVSREKKESFPLTVTSAQKNPTAFYLCASSVGLAVYNEQFFGPGTRLTVL.

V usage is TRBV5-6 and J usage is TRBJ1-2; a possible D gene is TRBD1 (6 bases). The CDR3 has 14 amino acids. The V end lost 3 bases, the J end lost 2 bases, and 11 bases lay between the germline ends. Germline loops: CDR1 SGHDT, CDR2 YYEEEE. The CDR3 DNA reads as TGTGCCAGCAGCTACCCAGACAGGAACTATGGCTACACCTTC. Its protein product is CASSYPDRNYGYTF.

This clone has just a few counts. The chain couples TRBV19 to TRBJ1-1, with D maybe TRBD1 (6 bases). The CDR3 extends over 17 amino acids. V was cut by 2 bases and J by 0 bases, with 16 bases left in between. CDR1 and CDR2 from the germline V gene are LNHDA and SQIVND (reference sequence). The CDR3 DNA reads TGTGCCAGTAGTATACCGGGACAACTATCTATGAACACTGAAGCTTTCTTT. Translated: CASSIPGQLSMNTEAFF.

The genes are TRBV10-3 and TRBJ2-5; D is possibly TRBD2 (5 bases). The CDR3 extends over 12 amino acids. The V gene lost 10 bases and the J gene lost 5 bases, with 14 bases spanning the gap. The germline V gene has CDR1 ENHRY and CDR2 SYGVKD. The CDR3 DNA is TGTGCCAGGACTCCTAACACTGAGACCCAGTACTTC. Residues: CARTPNTETQYF.

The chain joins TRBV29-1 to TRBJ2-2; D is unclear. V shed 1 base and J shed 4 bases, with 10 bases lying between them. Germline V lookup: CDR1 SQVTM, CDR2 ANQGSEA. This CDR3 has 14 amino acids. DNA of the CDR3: TGCAGCGTTGAAGGCCCGGAGTTCACCGGGGAGCTGTTTTTT. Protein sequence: CSVEGPEFTGELFF.

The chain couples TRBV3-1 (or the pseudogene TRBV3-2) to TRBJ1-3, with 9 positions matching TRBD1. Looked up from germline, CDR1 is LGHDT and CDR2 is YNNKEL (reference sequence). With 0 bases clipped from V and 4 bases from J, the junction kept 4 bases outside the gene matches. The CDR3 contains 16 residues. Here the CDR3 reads CASSQEGQGKGNTIYF. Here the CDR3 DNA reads TGTGCCAGCAGCCAAGAAGGACAGGGGAAAGGAAACACCATATATTTT.

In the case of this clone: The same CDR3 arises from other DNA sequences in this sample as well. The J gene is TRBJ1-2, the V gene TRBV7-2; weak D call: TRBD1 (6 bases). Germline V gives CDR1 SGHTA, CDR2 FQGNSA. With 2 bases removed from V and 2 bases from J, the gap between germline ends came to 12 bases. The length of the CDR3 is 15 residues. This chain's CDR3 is CASSLQAGANYGYTF. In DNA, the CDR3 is TGTGCCAGCAGCTTACAGGCAGGGGCCAACTATGGCTACACCTTC.